This T cell receptor (beta chain) derives from a study of blood T cell repertoires in COVID-19. Sequencing used immunoSEQ multiplex PCR; TCRdb keeps in-frame clones, though not all of them. The data hold 150,000 or so clones, with 70% to 85% observed a single time. The CDR3 contains 14 residues. CDR1 LGHDT and CDR2 YNNKEL come from the germline V gene (reference sequence). V was clipped by 5 bases and J by 1 base, with 11 bases between them. This chain joins TRBV3-1 (or the pseudogene TRBV3-2) and TRBJ1-1, with a tentative D call TRBD1 (6 bases). This sequence originates from a man between 60 and 75 years old with COVID-19, enrolled during active disease. Sequencing was carried out using peripheral blood. DNA of the CDR3: TGTGCCAGCAGCTGGGGACAACAGAACACTGAAGCTTTCTTT. Its translation: CASSWGQQNTEAFF.